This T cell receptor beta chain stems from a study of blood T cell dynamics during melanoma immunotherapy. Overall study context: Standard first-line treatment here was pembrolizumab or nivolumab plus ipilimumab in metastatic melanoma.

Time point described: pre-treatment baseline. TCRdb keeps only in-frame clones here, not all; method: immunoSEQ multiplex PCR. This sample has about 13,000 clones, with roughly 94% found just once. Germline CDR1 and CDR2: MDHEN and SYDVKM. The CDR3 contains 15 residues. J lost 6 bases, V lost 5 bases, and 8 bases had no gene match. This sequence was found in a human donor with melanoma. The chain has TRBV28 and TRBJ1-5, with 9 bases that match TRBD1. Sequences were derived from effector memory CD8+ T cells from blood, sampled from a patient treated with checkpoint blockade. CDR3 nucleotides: TGTGCCAGCAGTCGGGACAGGGAAGACGGTCAGCCCCAGCATTTT. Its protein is CASSRDREDGQPQHF.